The 26 T cell receptor beta chains reported below all come from one sample, sequenced in a study of blood T cell repertoires in COVID-19. Some clones are missing from TCRdb's copy, which holds only in-frame ones; the method was immunoSEQ multiplex PCR. This sample has 150,000 to 200,000 clones; about 91% occur once, and the top ten carry around 4%. Material for sequencing was peripheral blood. These receptors came from a woman in her twenties or thirties with acute or convalescent COVID-19.

The chain employs TRBV4-1 and TRBJ2-4; tentative D call: TRBD1 (5 bases). Per the germline V gene, CDR1 is MGHRA and CDR2 is YSYEKL. The CDR3 contains 16 residues. Trimming cost V 3 bases and J 4 bases, with 16 bases left between them. The CDR3 sequence: CASSHYLPDSKNIQYF. CDR3 nucleotide sequence: TGCGCCAGCAGCCATTACCTTCCAGACAGTAAAAACATTCAGTACTTC.

This clone was observed a handful of times. This chain links TRBV5-1 with TRBJ2-3; TRBD1 aligns across 9 bases. CDR1 and CDR2 (germline): SGHRS, YFSETQ. With 6 bases clipped from V and 5 bases from J, the junction kept 4 bases outside the gene matches. The CDR3 is 13 residues long. DNA for the CDR3: TGCGCCAGCACGCGGACAGGGGTAGATACGCAGTATTTT. It specifies CASTRTGVDTQYF.

For the CDR3, the DNA is TGTGCCATCAGTGAGTCGAAGGGACAGGGGTATCAGCCCCAGCATTTT. Translated: CAISESKGQGYQPQHF. V and J are TRBV10-3 and TRBJ1-5, with 10 positions matching TRBD1. This CDR3 is 16 amino acids long. J lost 5 bases, V lost 0 bases, and 4 bases had no gene match. CDR1 and CDR2 from the germline V gene are ENHRY and SYGVKD.

The V and J genes are TRBV24-1 and TRBJ2-1; D is undetermined. Germline values: CDR1 KGHDR, CDR2 SFDVKD. The CDR3 covers 12 residues. V lost 2 bases, J lost 8 bases, and 6 bases lay in between. The CDR3 sequence: CATSDSVYEQFF. The CDR3 DNA is TGTGCCACCAGTGATTCCGTCTATGAGCAGTTCTTC.

The J gene is TRBJ2-2, the V gene TRBV7-9; D ambiguous. Per germline, CDR1 SEHNR and CDR2 FQNEAQ (reference sequence). The germline V and J ends were trimmed by 3 bases and 5 bases, with 7 bases remaining between them. This CDR3 region has 13 residues. The CDR3 region has the DNA TGTGCCAGCAGCTTGGCTCTTACCGGGGAGCTGTTTTTT. Amino acids: CASSLALTGELFF.

J is TRBJ1-3 and V is TRBV20-1; D is undetermined. Germline V gives CDR1 DFQATT, CDR2 SNEGSKA (reference sequence). This CDR3 contains 11 residues. Trimming cost V 6 bases and J 8 bases, with 11 bases left between them. CDR3 sequence reads: CSAHHGDTIYF. For the CDR3, the DNA is TGCAGTGCCCACCACGGGGACACCATATATTTT.

V and J are TRBV12-3 or TRBV12-4 and TRBJ1-6, with 9 bases matching TRBD1. V gave up 5 bases and J gave up 9 bases; unmatched junction bases: 2. There are 13 residues in the CDR3. The CDR3, as DNA: TGTGCCAGCAGTACAGGGGGCAGTTCACCCCTCCACTTT. Protein product: CASSTGGSSPLHF.

The J gene is TRBJ1-2, the V gene TRBV3-1 (or the pseudogene TRBV3-2); 9 bases are shared with TRBD1. The CDR3 is 16 amino acids. V was clipped by 2 bases and J by 1 base; unmatched bases: 5. From germline, CDR1 is LGHDT and CDR2 YNNKEL (reference sequence). CDR3 sequence reads: CASSQFATGGNYGYTF. Written as DNA, the CDR3 is TGTGCCAGCAGCCAATTCGCGACAGGGGGTAACTATGGCTACACCTTC.

The gene calls are TRBV11-2 and TRBJ2-7, with D possibly TRBD2 on 5 matching bases. Germline V gene data show CDR1 as SGHAT and CDR2 as FQNNGV. Trimming stripped 4 bases from V and 3 bases from J, with 13 bases between. The CDR3 loop spans 14 amino acids. This chain's CDR3 is CASSSNRRGYEQYF. Written as DNA, the CDR3 is TGTGCCAGCAGCTCCAACCGACGGGGCTACGAGCAGTACTTC.

The chain links TRBV18 to TRBJ2-7; the match to TRBD1 covers 7 bases. CDR3 size: 14 residues. J was trimmed by 4 bases and V by 3 bases; bases with no gene match: 6. Germline V CDR1 and CDR2: KGHSH, LQKENI. CDR3 nucleotide sequence: TGTGCCAGCTCACCGGGACAGAAAGGATACGAGCAGTACTTC. It codes for CASSPGQKGYEQYF.

This chain's CDR3 is CASVLADQETQYF. The CDR3 DNA reads TGTGCCAGCGTGCTAGCGGACCAAGAGACCCAGTACTTC. The chain is built from TRBV7-9 and TRBJ2-5, with 7 bases aligning to TRBD2. The germline V gene encodes CDR1 SEHNR and CDR2 FQNEAQ (reference sequence). The CDR3 extends over 13 amino acids. J lost 0 bases, V lost 8 bases, and 3 bases had no gene match.

The gene calls are TRBV19 and TRBJ1-4; TRBD1 is a possible D gene (6 bases). The length of the CDR3 is 16 residues. CDR1 is LNHDA, CDR2 SQIVND, per germline (reference sequence). Trimming removed 5 bases at V and 7 bases at J, with 20 bases between. The chain's CDR3 is CASSATRGEGREKLFF. Written as DNA, the CDR3 is TGTGCCAGTAGTGCCACCAGGGGAGAAGGGCGTGAAAAACTGTTTTTT.

This clone turned up a few times. The rearrangement uses TRBV24-1 and TRBJ2-5; 8 bases fit TRBD2. The CDR3 has 14 residues. Germline V lookup: CDR1 KGHDR, CDR2 SFDVKD. Trimming at V came to 4 bases and at J to 5 bases, leaving 5 bases not matched to a gene. CDR3: CATSEGLGPETQYF. CDR3 DNA sequence: TGTGCCACCAGTGAGGGACTAGGACCTGAGACCCAGTACTTC.

Points on this clone: A far larger clone is one base from this, pointing to a likely read error. J is TRBJ2-1 and V is TRBV11-3; TRBD2 might be the D (6 bases). V lost 3 bases and J lost 5, with 8 bases in between. The germline gives CDR1 SGHNT, CDR2 YENEEA. The CDR3 has 13 residues. CDR3 amino acids: CASSLGLNNEQFF. The CDR3 region has the DNA TGTGCCAGCAGCTTGGGACTGAACAATGAGCAGTTCTTC.

V gene TRBV5-4 combines with J gene TRBJ2-2; no reliable D call. The CDR3 is 15 residues long. Per the germline V gene, CDR1 is SGHNT and CDR2 is YYREEE (reference sequence). V was shortened by 6 bases and J by 5 bases, with 17 bases between the two germline ends. CDR3 amino acids: CASTSRGTRTGELFF. The DNA for the CDR3 is TGTGCCAGCACCTCCCGCGGAACGCGAACCGGGGAGCTGTTTTTT.

The V call is TRBV4-1, the J call TRBJ2-1, with 10 bases aligning to TRBD2. Germline CDR1 is MGHRA and CDR2 is YSYEKL. The CDR3 runs to 16 residues. V was pared by 0 bases and J by 5 bases, with 4 bases of the junction left unmatched. The CDR3 coding sequence is TGCGCCAGCAGCCAAGATCCAGCGGGAGGGAACAATGAGCAGTTCTTC. Translation: CASSQDPAGGNNEQFF.

The chain has TRBV5-4 and TRBJ2-7, with 8 bases matching TRBD2. Trimming took 9 bases from V and 3 from J; bases not matched to a gene: 8. The CDR3 is 13 residues long. Germline V gene sequence: CDR1 SGHNT, CDR2 YYREEE (reference sequence). DNA of the CDR3: TGTGCCACCCGGGGGGGACCTGACTACGAGCAGTACTTC. This translates into CATRGGPDYEQYF.

V is TRBV9 and J is TRBJ2-3; TRBD2 matches at 13 bases. The CDR3 covers 19 residues. Germline-derived CDR1 and CDR2 are SGDLS and YYNGEE. Trimming cost V 0 bases and J 2 bases; bases outside gene matches: 9. CDR3 sequence: CASSVGQGGTSGVTDTQYF. The CDR3 DNA sequence: TGTGCCAGCAGCGTAGGACAGGGGGGGACTAGCGGGGTCACAGATACGCAGTATTTT.

The chain carries TRBV7-9 and TRBJ2-7; D unresolved. Trimming removed 8 bases from V and 3 bases from J, with 8 bases in between. CDR1 is SEHNR and CDR2 is FQNEAQ in the germline V gene (reference sequence). CDR3 size: 11 residues. The CDR3 loop is CASGLNYEQYF. The CDR3 nucleotides are TGTGCCAGCGGGCTTAACTACGAGCAGTACTTC.

The chain has TRBV5-1 and TRBJ2-1; D uncertain. In germline, CDR1 is SGHRS, CDR2 YFSETQ. The length of the CDR3 is 13 residues. Trimming removed 0 bases at V and 2 bases at J, with 3 bases between. The CDR3 DNA is TGCGCCAGCAGCTTGGGTACCTACAATGAGCAGTTCTTC. Amino acids: CASSLGTYNEQFF.

The V gene is TRBV30, the J gene TRBJ1-6; D is perhaps TRBD1 (5 bases). V was trimmed by 0 bases and J by 7 bases, leaving 13 bases between them. Germline V gene sequence: CDR1 GTSNPN, CDR2 SVGIG (reference sequence). This CDR3 region has 15 residues. CDR3 DNA sequence: TGTGCCTGGAGTGTACTGGGGGGTGGGAATTCACCCCTCCACTTT. Residues: CAWSVLGGGNSPLHF.

This chain links TRBV4-1 with TRBJ1-1; 7 nucleotides agree with TRBD1. Germline V gene data show CDR1 as MGHRA and CDR2 as YSYEKL. V lost 4 bases to trimming and J lost 10 bases; unmatched junction nucleotides: 3. This CDR3 is built from 11 residues. In DNA, the CDR3 is TGCGCCAGCAGCCGTGACAGGGCAGCTTTCTTT. Its protein product is CASSRDRAAFF.

The chain couples TRBV11-2 to TRBJ1-1; TRBD1 might be the D (6 bases). This CDR3 is 15 amino acids long. CDR1 is SGHAT, CDR2 FQNNGV, per germline. The V and J ends lost 2 bases and 0 bases respectively, with 10 bases between them. CDR3 residues: CASSLPGGLNTEAFF. Here the CDR3 DNA reads TGTGCCAGCAGCTTACCGGGGGGCCTGAACACTGAAGCTTTCTTT.

The J gene is TRBJ1-3, the V gene TRBV28; D gene unclear. The V gene lost 3 bases and the J gene lost 7 bases, with 4 bases spanning the gap. The V gene's germline CDR1 is MDHEN and CDR2 SYDVKM. There are 11 residues in the CDR3. The CDR3 is CASSLENTIYF. For the CDR3, the DNA is TGTGCCAGCAGTTTGGAGAACACCATATATTTT.

The rearrangement uses TRBV30 and TRBJ2-5; D is uncertain. The CDR3 consists of 13 residues. The germline V gene encodes CDR1 GTSNPN and CDR2 SVGIG (reference sequence). Trimming removed 2 bases at V and 1 base at J, with 8 bases between. In nucleotides, the CDR3 is TGTGCCTGGAGTCCGGTTTCCCAAGAGACCCAGTACTTC. Protein: CAWSPVSQETQYF.

This chain uses TRBV5-6 with TRBJ2-7; TRBD2 agrees at 7 bases. Germline V CDR1 and CDR2: SGHDT, YYEEEE. The CDR3 spans 15 residues. V shed 0 bases and J 2 bases; nucleotides not matched to a gene: 5. CDR3: CASSLAGGLPYEQYF. The CDR3 DNA reads as TGTGCCAGCAGCTTGGCCGGGGGGTTACCCTACGAGCAGTACTTC.